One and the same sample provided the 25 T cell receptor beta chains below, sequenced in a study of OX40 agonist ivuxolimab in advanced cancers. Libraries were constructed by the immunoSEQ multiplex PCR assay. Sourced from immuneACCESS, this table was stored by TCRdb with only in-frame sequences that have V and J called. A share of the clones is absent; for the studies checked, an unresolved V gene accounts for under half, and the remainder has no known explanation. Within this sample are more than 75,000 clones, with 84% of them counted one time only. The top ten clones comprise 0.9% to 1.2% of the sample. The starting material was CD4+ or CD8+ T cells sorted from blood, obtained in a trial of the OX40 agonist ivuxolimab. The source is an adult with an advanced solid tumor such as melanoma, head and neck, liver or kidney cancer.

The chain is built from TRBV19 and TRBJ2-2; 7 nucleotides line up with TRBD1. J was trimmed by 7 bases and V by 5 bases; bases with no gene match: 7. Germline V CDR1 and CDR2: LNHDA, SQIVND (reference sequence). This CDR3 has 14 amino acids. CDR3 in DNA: TGTGCCAGTAGTTCCCAGGGGGAAGTCGGGGAGCTGTTTTTT. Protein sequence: CASSSQGEVGELFF.

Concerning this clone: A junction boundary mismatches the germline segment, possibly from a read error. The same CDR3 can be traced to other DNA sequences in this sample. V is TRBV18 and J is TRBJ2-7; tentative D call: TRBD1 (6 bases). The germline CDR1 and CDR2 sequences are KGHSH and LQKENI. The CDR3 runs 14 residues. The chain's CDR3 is CASSPPGEINEQYF. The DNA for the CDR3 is TGTGCCAGTTCACCACCAGGGGAGATCAACGAGCAGTACTTC.

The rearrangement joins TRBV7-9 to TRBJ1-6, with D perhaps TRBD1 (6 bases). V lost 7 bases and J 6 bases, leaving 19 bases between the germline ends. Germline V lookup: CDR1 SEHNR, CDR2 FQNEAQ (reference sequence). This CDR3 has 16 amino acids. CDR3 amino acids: CASTRGSGFSNSPLHF. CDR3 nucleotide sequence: TGTGCCAGCACCAGGGGCTCGGGTTTTTCTAATTCACCCCTCCACTTT.

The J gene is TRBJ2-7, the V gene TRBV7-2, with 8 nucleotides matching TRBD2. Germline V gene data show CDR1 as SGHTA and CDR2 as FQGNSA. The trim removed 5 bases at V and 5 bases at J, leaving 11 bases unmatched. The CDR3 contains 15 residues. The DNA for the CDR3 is TGTGCCAGCAGCCCGACCCGGGGGGGAGTCGACGAGCAGTACGTC. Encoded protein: CASSPTRGGVDEQYV.

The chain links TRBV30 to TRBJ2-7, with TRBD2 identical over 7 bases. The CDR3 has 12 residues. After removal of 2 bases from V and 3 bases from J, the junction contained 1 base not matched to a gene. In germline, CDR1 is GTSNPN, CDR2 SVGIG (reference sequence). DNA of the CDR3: TGTGCCTGGAGTCCGGGGGGCTACGAGCAGTACTTC. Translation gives CAWSPGGYEQYF.

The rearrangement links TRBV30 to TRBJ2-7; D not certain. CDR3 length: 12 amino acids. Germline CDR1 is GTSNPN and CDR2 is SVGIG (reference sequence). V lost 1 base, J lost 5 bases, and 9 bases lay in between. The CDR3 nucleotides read TGTGCCTGGAGTGCGTTCCTGAACGAGCAGTACTTC. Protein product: CAWSAFLNEQYF.

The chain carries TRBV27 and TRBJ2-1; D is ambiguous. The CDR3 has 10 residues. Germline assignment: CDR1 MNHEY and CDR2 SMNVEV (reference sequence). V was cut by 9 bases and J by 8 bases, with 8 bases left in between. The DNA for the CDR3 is TGTGCCAGTGGGCCATATGAGCAGTTCTTC. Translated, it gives CASGPYEQFF.

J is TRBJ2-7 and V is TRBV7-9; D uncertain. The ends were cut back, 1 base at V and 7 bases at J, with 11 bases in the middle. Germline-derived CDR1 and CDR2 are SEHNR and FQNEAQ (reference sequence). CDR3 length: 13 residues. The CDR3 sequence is CASSLDPPGEQYF. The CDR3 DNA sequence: TGTGCCAGCAGCTTAGATCCCCCCGGGGAGCAGTACTTC.

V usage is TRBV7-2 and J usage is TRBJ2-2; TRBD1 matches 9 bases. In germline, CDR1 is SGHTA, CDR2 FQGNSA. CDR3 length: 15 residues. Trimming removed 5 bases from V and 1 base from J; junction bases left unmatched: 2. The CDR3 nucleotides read TGTGCCAGCAGCCCGGACAGGGGGAACACCGGGGAGCTGTTTTTT. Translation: CASSPDRGNTGELFF.

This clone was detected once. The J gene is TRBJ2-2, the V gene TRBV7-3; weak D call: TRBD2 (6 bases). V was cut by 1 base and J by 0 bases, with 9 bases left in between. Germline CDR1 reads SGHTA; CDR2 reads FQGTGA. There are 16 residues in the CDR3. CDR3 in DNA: TGTGCCAGCAGCTTAAACGGGGGACCGAACACCGGGGAGCTGTTTTTT. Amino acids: CASSLNGGPNTGELFF.

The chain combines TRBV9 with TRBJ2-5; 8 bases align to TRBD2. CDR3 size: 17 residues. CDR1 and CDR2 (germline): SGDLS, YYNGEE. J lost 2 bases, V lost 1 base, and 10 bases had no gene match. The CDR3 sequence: CASSVRNSGVIQETQYF. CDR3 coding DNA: TGTGCCAGCAGCGTAAGAAATAGCGGGGTGATTCAAGAGACCCAGTACTTC.

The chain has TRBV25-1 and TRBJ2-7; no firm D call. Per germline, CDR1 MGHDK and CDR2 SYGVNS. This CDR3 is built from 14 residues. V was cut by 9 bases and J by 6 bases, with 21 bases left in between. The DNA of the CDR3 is TGTGCCAGTAAACCGGCGTTGGGTAGGTCCGAGCAGTACTTC. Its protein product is CASKPALGRSEQYF.

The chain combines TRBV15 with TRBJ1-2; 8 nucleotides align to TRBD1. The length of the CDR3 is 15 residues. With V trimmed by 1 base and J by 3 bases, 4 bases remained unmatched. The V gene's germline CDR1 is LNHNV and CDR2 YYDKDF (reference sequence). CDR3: CATSRGPQGDYGYTF. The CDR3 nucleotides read TGTGCCACCAGCAGAGGCCCACAGGGGGACTATGGCTACACCTTC. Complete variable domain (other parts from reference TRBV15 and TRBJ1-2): DAMVIQNPRYQVTQFGKPVTLSCSQTLNHNVMYWYQQKSSQAPKLLFHYYDKDFNNEADTPDNFQSRRPNTSFCFLDIRSPGLGDTAMYLCATSRGPQGDYGYTFGSGTRLTVV.

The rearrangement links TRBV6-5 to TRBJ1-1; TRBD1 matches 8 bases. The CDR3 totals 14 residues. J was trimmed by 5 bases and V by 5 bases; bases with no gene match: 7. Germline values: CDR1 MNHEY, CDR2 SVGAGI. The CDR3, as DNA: TGTGCCAGCAGTACCGGACAGGGAGGGACTGAAGCTTTCTTT. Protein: CASSTGQGGTEAFF.

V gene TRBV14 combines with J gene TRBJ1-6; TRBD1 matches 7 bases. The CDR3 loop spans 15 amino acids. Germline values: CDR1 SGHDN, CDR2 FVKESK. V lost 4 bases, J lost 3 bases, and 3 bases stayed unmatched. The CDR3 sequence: CASSPRQGYNSPLHF. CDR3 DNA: TGTGCCAGCAGCCCAAGACAGGGCTATAATTCACCCCTCCACTTT.

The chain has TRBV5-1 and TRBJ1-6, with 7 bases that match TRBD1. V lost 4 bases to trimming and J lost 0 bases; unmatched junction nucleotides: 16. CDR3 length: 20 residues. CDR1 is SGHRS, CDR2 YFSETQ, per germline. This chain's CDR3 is CASSQLPGTATSSYNSPLHF. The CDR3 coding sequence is TGCGCCAGCAGCCAACTTCCCGGGACAGCTACTAGCTCCTATAATTCACCCCTCCACTTT. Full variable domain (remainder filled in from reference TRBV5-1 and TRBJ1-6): KAGVTQTPRYLIKTRGQQVTLSCSPISGHRSVSWYQQTPGQGLQFLFEYFSETQRNKGNFPGRFSGRQFSNSRSEMNVSTLELGDSALYLCASSQLPGTATSSYNSPLHFGNGTRLTVT.

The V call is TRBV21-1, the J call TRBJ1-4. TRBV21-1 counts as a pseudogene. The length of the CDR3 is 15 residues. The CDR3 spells CASSMQDPPNEKLFF. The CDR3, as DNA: TGTGCCAGCAGCATGCAGGACCCCCCTAATGAAAAACTGTTTTTT.

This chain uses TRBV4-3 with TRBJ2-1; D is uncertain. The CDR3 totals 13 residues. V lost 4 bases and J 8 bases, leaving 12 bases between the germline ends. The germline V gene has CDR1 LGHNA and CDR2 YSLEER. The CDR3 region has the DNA TGCGCCAGCAGCCGATATGATGGGGATGAGCAGTTCTTC. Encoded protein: CASSRYDGDEQFF.

The CDR3 DNA reads TGTGCCAGCAGTTTAGGGACCGCCGACCAAGAGACCCAGTACTTC. This sequence encodes CASSLGTADQETQYF. The V gene is TRBV27, the J gene TRBJ2-5, with D perhaps assigned TRBD1 or TRBD2 (5 bases each). This CDR3 is 15 amino acids long. The germline V gene has CDR1 MNHEY and CDR2 SMNVEV (reference sequence). The ends were cut back, 2 bases at V and 0 bases at J, with 10 bases in the middle.

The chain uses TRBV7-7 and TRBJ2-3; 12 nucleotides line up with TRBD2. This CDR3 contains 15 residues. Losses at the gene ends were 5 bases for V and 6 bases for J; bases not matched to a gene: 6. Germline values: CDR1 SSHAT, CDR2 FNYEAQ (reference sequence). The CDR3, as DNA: TGTGCCAGCAGCCCTAGCGGGGGGGCCGGGGATACGCAGTATTTT. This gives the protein CASSPSGGAGDTQYF. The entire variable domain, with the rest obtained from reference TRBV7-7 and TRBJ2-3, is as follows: GAGVSQSPRYKVTKRGQDVTLRCDPISSHATLYWYQQALGQGPEFLTYFNYEAQPDKSGLPSDRFSAERPEGSISTLTIQRTEQRDSAMYRCASSPSGGAGDTQYFGPGTRLTVL.

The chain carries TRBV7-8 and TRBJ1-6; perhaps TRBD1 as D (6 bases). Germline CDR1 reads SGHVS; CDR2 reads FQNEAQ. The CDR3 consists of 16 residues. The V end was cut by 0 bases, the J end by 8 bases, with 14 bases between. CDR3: CASSLASGRGDSPLHF. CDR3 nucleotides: TGTGCCAGCAGCTTAGCATCGGGCAGGGGTGATTCACCCCTCCACTTT. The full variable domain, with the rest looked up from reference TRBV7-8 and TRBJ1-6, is GAGVSQSPRYKVAKRGQDVALRCDPISGHVSLFWYQQALGQGPEFLTYFQNEAQLDKSGLPSDRFFAERPEGSVSTLKIQRTQQEDSAVYLCASSLASGRGDSPLHFGNGTRLTVT.

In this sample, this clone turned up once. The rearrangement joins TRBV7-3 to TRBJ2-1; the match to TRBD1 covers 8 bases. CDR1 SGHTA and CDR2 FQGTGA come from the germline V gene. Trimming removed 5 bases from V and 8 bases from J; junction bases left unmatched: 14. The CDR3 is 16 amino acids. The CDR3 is CASSARRSGGADEQFF. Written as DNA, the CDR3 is TGTGCCAGCAGCGCTCGAAGATCAGGGGGCGCGGATGAGCAGTTCTTC.

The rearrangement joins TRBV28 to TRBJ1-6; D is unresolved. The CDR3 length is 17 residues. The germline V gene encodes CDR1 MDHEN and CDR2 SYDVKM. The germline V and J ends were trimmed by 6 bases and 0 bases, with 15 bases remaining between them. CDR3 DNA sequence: TGTGCCAGCAGCTCCGACGGTTTCAGCTCCTATAATTCACCCCTCCACTTT. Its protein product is CASSSDGFSSYNSPLHF.

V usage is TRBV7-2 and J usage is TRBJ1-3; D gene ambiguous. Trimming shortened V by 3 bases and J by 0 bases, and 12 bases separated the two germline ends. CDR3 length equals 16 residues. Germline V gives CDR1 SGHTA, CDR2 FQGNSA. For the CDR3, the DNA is TGTGCCAGCAGCTTCCCCGGACTCAGCTCTGGAAACACCATATATTTT. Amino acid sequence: CASSFPGLSSGNTIYF. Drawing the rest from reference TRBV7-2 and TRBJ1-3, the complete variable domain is GAGVSQSPSNKVTEKGKDVELRCDPISGHTALYWYRQSLGQGLEFLIYFQGNSAPDKSGLPSDRFSAERTGGSVSTLTIQRTQQEDSAVYLCASSFPGLSSGNTIYFGEGSWLTVV.

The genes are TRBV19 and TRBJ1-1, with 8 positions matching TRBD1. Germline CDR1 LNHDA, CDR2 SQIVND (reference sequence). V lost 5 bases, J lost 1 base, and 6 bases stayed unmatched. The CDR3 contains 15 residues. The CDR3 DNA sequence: TGTGCCAGTAGTCTCCCCGGGACAGGGAACACTGAAGCTTTCTTT. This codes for CASSLPGTGNTEAFF.